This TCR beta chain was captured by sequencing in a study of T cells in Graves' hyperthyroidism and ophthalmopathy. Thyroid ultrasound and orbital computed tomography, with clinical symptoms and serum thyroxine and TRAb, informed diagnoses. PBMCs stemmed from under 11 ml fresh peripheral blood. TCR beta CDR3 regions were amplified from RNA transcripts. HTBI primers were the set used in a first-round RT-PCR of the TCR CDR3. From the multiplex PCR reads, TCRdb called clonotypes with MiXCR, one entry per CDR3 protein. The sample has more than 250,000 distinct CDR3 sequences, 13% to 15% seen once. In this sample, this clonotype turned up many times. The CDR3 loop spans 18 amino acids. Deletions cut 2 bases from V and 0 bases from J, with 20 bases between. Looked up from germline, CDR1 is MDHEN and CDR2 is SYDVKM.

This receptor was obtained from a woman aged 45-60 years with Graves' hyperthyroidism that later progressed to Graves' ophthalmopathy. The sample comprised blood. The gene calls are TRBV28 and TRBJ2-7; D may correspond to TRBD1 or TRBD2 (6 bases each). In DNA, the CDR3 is TGTGCCAGCAGTTTAGAAGGGACATGGGACTCTAGCTCCTACGAGCAGTACTTC. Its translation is CASSLEGTWDSSSYEQYF.